Following are 12 T cell receptor beta chains from one sample sequenced in a study of blood T cell repertoires in COVID-19. Profiling relied on immunoSEQ multiplex PCR, and the TCRdb table lists in-frame clones only, not all of them. The table records tens of thousands of clones, around 83% of them present only once. Sequenced material: peripheral blood. Receptors originate from a woman older than 75 with active or convalescent COVID-19.

V usage is TRBV3-1 (or the pseudogene TRBV3-2) and J usage is TRBJ1-2, with TRBD1 identical over 7 bases. CDR3 length: 14 residues. V was pared by 3 bases and J by 6 bases, with 7 bases of the junction left unmatched. Germline CDR1 reads LGHDT; CDR2 reads YNNKEL (reference sequence). The CDR3 DNA follows: TGTGCCAGCAGCCAGCACCGGGACAGTCATGGCTACACCTTC. It specifies CASSQHRDSHGYTF.

This chain links TRBV19 with TRBJ1-1; D might be TRBD1 (5 bases). This CDR3 is built from 14 residues. Germline lookup yields CDR1 LNHDA and CDR2 SQIVND (reference sequence). V gave up 3 bases and J gave up 1 base, with 9 bases separating them. The DNA of the CDR3 is TGTGCCAGTAGTATGTTTGGACAGAACACTGAAGCTTTCTTT. Residues: CASSMFGQNTEAFF.

The V and J genes are TRBV5-1 and TRBJ2-7, with TRBD2 matching over 11 bases. Germline CDR1 and CDR2: SGHRS and YFSETQ. The CDR3 is made up of 18 amino acids. The junction had 11 bases not matched to a gene; V was cut back by 1 base and J by 2 bases. Here the CDR3 reads CASSLFEGGTSGAYEQYF. CDR3 sequence (DNA): TGCGCCAGCAGCTTGTTTGAAGGTGGGACTAGCGGAGCCTACGAGCAGTACTTC. Using reference TRBV5-1 and TRBJ2-7 for the parts outside the CDR3, the full variable domain is KAGVTQTPRYLIKTRGQQVTLSCSPISGHRSVSWYQQTPGQGLQFLFEYFSETQRNKGNFPGRFSGRQFSNSRSEMNVSTLELGDSALYLCASSLFEGGTSGAYEQYFGPGTRLTVT.

This clone appeared once. The chain employs TRBV4-3 and TRBJ2-7; TRBD2 agrees at 9 bases. CDR1 is LGHNA and CDR2 is YSLEER in the germline V gene. The CDR3 has 16 residues. V lost 4 bases to trimming and J lost 1 base; unmatched junction nucleotides: 8. CDR3 sequence (DNA): TGCGCCAGCAGCCCCCATCAAGCGGGAGGTTCCTACGAGCAGTACTTC. This codes for CASSPHQAGGSYEQYF.

This clone was detected ten times or more. V and J are TRBV5-8 and TRBJ2-6; the D is unclear. There are 15 residues in the CDR3. V was trimmed by 0 bases and J by 0 bases, leaving 4 bases between them. Germline CDR1 and CDR2: SGHTS and YDEGEE. The CDR3 region is CASSLANSGANVLTF. CDR3 nucleotide sequence: TGTGCCAGCAGCTTGGCCAACTCTGGGGCCAACGTCCTGACTTTC.

The chain links TRBV19 to TRBJ2-7, with TRBD2 matching 9 bases. This CDR3 contains 15 residues. Germline V gives CDR1 LNHDA, CDR2 SQIVND (reference sequence). Trimming at V came to 5 bases and at J to 2 bases, leaving 7 bases not matched to a gene. The CDR3 here is CASSEFGLATYEQYF. CDR3 in DNA: TGTGCCAGTAGTGAATTTGGACTAGCGACCTACGAGCAGTACTTC.

The V gene is TRBV3-1 (or the pseudogene TRBV3-2), the J gene TRBJ2-7, with D perhaps TRBD2 (5 bases). V shed 1 base and J shed 4 bases, with 5 bases lying between them. The CDR3 contains 12 residues. In germline, CDR1 is LGHDT, CDR2 YNNKEL (reference sequence). CDR3 amino acids: CASSQAGYEQYF. CDR3 sequence (DNA): TGTGCCAGCAGCCAAGCGGGGTACGAGCAGTACTTC.

This chain connects TRBV6-6 to TRBJ1-2, with 8 bases lining up with TRBD1. Trimming took 7 bases from V and 8 from J; bases not matched to a gene: 6. The germline V gene encodes CDR1 MNHNY and CDR2 SVGAGI (reference sequence). The CDR3 sequence is 12 residues long. CDR3 in amino acids: CASTQQGEGYTF. Written as DNA, the CDR3 is TGTGCCAGCACCCAACAGGGGGAAGGCTACACCTTC.

This clone showed up just once. This sequence joins TRBV7-6 and TRBJ2-5, with a tentative D call TRBD2 (6 bases). There are 14 residues in the CDR3. Trimming cost V 1 base and J 4 bases, with 10 bases left between them. Germline CDR1 reads SGHVS; CDR2 reads FNYEAQ. CDR3 sequence: CASSLVGGIETQYF. The CDR3 nucleotides read TGTGCCAGCAGCTTAGTCGGGGGTATAGAGACCCAGTACTTC.

The chain couples TRBV5-1 to TRBJ2-2; the match to TRBD2 covers 9 bases. Germline V lookup: CDR1 SGHRS, CDR2 YFSETQ. J gave up 7 bases and V 0 bases, and 10 bases lay outside the gene matches. There are 17 residues in the CDR3. CDR3 sequence (DNA): TGCGCCAGCAGCTTGGGGGGTAGCGGGAGCGTCGGCGGGGAGCTGTTTTTT. Encoded protein: CASSLGGSGSVGGELFF.

This chain uses TRBV24-1 with TRBJ2-6; possibly TRBD2 for D (5 bases). V lost 3 bases to trimming and J lost 0 bases, with 17 bases between them. The CDR3 consists of 19 residues. Germline V lookup: CDR1 KGHDR, CDR2 SFDVKD. CDR3 sequence reads: CATSDPGPPGSSGANVLTF. The CDR3, as DNA: TGTGCCACCAGTGATCCTGGACCGCCGGGAAGCTCTGGGGCCAACGTCCTGACTTTC.

V is TRBV27 and J is TRBJ1-2; the match to TRBD1 covers 9 bases. From germline, CDR1 is MNHEY and CDR2 SMNVEV (reference sequence). The ends lost 9 bases at V and 6 bases at J; junction bases unmatched: 8. The CDR3 has 13 amino acids. CDR3 loop: CASTNRGHDGYTF. In nucleotides, the CDR3 is TGTGCCAGTACCAACAGGGGGCATGATGGCTACACCTTC.